This T cell receptor (beta chain) comes out of a study of immune characterization of retroperitoneal liposarcoma (dated by TCRdb to the late 2010s). As for this clonotype: It lacks a known antigen. There are no base qualities to consult, and no much larger clone falls within one base.

Libraries were prepared through PCR. The sample was run on a NextSeq 500. The public reads were run again by TCRdb, first through fastp at Q25 and then through MiXCR, and only productive beta chains were kept. CDR3 protein duplicates are merged, each entry listing the most common genes and DNA. Recorded for this sample are some 10,000 distinct CDR3 sequences; less than 40% of them occurred a single time. Around 9.1% of the sample is held by the ten biggest clonotypes. Looking up the germline V gene yields CDR1 MRHNA and CDR2 SNTAGT. CDR3 length: 15 amino acids, cysteine to phenylalanine. The entry retains the CDR3 DNA only, 45 bases that are in frame from base 1. Germline trimming: 2 bases from V, 7 bases from J; junction bases outside gene matches: 3.

Sequenced sample: tumor tissue. The TCR originated in a female donor with retroperitoneal liposarcoma. The chain is made from TRBV6-4 and TRBJ2-1; 12 nucleotides in the junction match TRBD2. The CDR3 reads as follows: CASSDLAGGVNEQFF. The nucleotides are TGTGCCAGCAGTGACCTAGCGGGAGGGGTTAATGAGCAGTTCTTC.